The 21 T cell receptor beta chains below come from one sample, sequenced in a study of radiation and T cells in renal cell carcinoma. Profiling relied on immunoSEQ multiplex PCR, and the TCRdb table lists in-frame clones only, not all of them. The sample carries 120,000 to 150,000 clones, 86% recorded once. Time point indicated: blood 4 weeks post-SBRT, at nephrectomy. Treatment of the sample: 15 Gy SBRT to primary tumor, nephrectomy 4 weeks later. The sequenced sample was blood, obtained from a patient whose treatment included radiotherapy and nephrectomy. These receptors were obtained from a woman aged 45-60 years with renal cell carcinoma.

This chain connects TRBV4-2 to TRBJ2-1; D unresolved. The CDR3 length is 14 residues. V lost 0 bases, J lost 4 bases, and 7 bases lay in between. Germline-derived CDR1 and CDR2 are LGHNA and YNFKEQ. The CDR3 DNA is TGTGCCAGCAGCCAAGATCATCAATACAATGAGCAGTTCTTC. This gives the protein CASSQDHQYNEQFF.

This CDR3 reads CASSPGQAYEQYF. The DNA of the CDR3 is TGTGCCAGCAGCCCGGGACAGGCCTACGAGCAGTACTTC. V and J are TRBV9 and TRBJ2-7, with TRBD1 matching over 8 bases. V lost 4 bases and J lost 2; bases outside the gene matches: 2. CDR1 SGDLS and CDR2 YYNGEE come from the germline V gene. The CDR3 length is 13 residues.

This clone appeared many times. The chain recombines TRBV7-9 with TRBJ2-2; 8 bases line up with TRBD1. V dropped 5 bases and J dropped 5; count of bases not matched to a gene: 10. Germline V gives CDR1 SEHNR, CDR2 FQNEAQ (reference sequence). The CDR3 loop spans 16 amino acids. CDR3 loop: CASSPGRQGWTGELFF. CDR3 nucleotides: TGTGCCAGCAGCCCAGGCCGACAGGGGTGGACCGGGGAGCTGTTTTTT.

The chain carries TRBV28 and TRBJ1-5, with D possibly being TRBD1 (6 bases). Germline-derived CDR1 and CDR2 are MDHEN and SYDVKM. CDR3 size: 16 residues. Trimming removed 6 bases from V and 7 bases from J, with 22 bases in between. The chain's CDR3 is CASSPSGTPEGQPQHF. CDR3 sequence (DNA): TGTGCCAGCAGCCCTTCCGGGACACCCGAAGGGCAGCCCCAGCATTTT.

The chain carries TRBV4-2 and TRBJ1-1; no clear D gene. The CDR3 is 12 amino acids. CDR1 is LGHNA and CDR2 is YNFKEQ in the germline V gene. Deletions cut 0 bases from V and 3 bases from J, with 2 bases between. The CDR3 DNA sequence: TGTGCCAGCAGCCAAGAGTACACTGAAGCTTTCTTT. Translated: CASSQEYTEAFF.

DNA of the CDR3: TGCAGCGTCTGGGACACCCAATTAAATCAGCCCCAGCATTTT. It yields the protein CSVWDTQLNQPQHF. V is TRBV29-1 and J is TRBJ1-5; maybe TRBD1 (6 bases). The CDR3 spans 14 residues. Per the germline V gene, CDR1 is SQVTM and CDR2 is ANQGSEA. Trimming left V 6 bases short and J 4 bases short, with 16 bases between.

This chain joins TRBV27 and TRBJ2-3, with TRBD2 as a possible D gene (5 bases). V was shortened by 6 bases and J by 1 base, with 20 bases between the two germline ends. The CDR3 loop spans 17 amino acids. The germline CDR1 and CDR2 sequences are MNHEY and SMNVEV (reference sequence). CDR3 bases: TGTGCCAGCAGAGTATTTTGGGAGACTGTAGGCACAGATACGCAGTATTTT. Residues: CASRVFWETVGTDTQYF.

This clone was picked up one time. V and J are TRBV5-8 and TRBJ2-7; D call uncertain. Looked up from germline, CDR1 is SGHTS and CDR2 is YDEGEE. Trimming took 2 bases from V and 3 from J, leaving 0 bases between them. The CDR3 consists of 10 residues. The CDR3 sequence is CASSFYEQYF. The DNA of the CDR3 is TGTGCCAGCAGCTTCTACGAGCAGTACTTC.

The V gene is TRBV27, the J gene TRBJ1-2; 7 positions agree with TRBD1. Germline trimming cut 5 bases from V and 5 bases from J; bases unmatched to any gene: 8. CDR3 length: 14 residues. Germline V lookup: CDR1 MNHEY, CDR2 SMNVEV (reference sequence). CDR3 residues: CASSKTGNKYGYTF. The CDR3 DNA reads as TGTGCCAGCAGTAAGACAGGGAATAAGTATGGCTACACCTTC.

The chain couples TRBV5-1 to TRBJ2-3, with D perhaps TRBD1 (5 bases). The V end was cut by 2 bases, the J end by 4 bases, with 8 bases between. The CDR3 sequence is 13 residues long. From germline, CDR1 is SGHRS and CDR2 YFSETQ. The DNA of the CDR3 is TGCGCCAGCAGCTTCGCAGGGTCAGATACGCAGTATTTT. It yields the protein CASSFAGSDTQYF.

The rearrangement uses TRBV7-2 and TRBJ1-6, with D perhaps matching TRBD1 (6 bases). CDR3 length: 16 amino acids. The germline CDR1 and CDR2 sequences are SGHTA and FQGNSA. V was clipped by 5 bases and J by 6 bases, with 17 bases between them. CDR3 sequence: CASSPTTGSTNSPLHF. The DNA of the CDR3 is TGTGCCAGCAGCCCGACGACAGGATCGACTAATTCACCCCTCCACTTT.

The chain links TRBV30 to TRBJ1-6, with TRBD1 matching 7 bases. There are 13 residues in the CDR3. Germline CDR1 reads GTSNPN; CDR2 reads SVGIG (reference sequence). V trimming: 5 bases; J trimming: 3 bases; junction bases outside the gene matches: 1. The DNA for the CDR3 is TGTGCCTGGGGACAGGTCTATAATTCACCCCTCCACTTT. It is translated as CAWGQVYNSPLHF. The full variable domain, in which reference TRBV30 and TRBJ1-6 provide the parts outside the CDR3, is SQTIHQWPATLVQPVGSPLSLECTVEGTSNPNLYWYRQAAGRGLQLLFYSVGIGQISSEVPQNLSASRPQDRQFILSSKKLLLSDSGFYLCAWGQVYNSPLHFGNGTRLTVT.

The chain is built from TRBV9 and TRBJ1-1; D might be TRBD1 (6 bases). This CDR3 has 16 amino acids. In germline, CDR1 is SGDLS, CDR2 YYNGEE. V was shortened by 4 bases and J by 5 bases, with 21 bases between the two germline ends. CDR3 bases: TGTGCCAGCAGCAAAGGGACAAGCGGGAGAAGGACTGAAGCTTTCTTT. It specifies CASSKGTSGRRTEAFF. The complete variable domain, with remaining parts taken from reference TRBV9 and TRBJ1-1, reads DSGVTQTPKHLITATGQRVTLRCSPRSGDLSVYWYQQSLDQGLQFLIQYYNGEERAKGNILERFSAQQFPDLHSELNLSSLELGDSALYFCASSKGTSGRRTEAFFGQGTRLTVV.

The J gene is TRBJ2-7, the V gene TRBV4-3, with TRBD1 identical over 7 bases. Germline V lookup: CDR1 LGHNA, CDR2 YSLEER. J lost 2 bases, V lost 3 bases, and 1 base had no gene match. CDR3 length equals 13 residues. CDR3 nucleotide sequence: TGCGCCAGCAGCCAGGGACAGCCCTACGAGCAGTACTTC. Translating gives CASSQGQPYEQYF.

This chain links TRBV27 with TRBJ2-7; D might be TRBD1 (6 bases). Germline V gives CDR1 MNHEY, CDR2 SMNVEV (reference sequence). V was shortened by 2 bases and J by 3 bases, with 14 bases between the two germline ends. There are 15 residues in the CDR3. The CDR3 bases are TGTGCCAGCAGTTTAGCAGGGGAGCCCTTCTACGAGCAGTACTTC. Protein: CASSLAGEPFYEQYF.

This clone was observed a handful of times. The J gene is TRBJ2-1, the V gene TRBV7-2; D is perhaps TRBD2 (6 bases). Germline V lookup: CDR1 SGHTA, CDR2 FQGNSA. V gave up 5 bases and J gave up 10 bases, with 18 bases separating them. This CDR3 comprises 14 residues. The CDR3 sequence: CASSPPAGTGEQFF. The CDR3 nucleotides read TGTGCCAGCAGCCCTCCGGCGGGGACTGGGGAGCAGTTCTTC.

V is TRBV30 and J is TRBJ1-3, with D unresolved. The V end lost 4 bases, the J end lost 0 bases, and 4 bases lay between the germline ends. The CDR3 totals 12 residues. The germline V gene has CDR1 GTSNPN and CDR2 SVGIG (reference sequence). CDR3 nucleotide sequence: TGTGCCTGGACAGTCTCTGGAAACACCATATATTTT. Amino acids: CAWTVSGNTIYF.

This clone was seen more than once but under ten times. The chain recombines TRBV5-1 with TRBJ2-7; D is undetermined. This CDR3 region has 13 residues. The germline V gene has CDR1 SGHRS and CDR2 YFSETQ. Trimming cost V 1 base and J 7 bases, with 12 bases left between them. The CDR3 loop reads CASSLLVGGEQYF. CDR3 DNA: TGCGCCAGCAGCTTGCTTGTTGGTGGGGAGCAGTACTTC.

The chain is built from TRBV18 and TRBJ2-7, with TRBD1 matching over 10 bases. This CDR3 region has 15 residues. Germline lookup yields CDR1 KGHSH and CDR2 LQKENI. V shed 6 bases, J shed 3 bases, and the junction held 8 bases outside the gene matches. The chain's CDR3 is CASSRPGTGVYEQYF. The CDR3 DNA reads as TGTGCCAGCTCTAGACCCGGGACAGGGGTCTACGAGCAGTACTTC.

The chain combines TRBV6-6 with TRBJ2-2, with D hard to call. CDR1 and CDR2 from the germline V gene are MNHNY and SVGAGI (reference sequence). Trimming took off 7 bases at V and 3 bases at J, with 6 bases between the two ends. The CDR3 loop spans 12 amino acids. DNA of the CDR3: TGTGCCAGCACAGGAGACACCGGGGAGCTGTTTTTT. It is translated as CASTGDTGELFF.

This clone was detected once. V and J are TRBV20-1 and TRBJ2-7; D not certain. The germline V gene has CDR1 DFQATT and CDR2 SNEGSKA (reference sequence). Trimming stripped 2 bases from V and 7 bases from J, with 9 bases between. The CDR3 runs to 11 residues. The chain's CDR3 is CSARQASEQYF. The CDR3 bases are TGCAGTGCTAGACAGGCATCGGAGCAGTACTTC.